Described below is a single T cell receptor (beta chain) sequence and its context. Its antigen is undetermined. This sample is part of a study of shared clonotypes between healthy human individuals. Study observations and caveats: Rarefaction indicated that sorted-subset sequencing remained incomplete although depth was large. It was anticipated that sequencing depth would influence how many clonotypes donors shared.

Trimming at V came to 8 bases and at J to 6 bases, leaving 9 bases not matched to a gene. Germline V CDR1 and CDR2: MNHNS, SASEGT. CDR3 length equals 13 residues. The data were produced by immunoSEQ multiplex PCR, yet TCRdb's version contains in-frame clones alone and is incomplete. Among about 980,000 clones listed, 60% to 85% were seen once. The sequenced material came from memory CD4+ T cells sorted from blood. Subset defined: CD45RA-negative fraction. This receptor was obtained from a man in his late teens or twenties in good health. The genes are TRBV6-1 and TRBJ2-7; 8 positions agree with TRBD2. CDR3 sequence: CASEPGLVGEQYF. The CDR3 region has the DNA TGTGCCAGCGAGCCGGGACTAGTGGGCGAGCAGTACTTC.